Each of the 18 T cell receptor beta chains below was sequenced from the same sample in a study of blood T cell dynamics during melanoma immunotherapy (dated by TCRdb to the early 2020s). The library relied on the immunoSEQ multiplex PCR assay. TCRdb took over this immuneACCESS table, retaining in-frame rearrangements with V and J assigned. Such tables are incomplete; in checked studies, under half of the missing clones stem from an unresolved V gene, and the remainder is unexplained. In all, the sample holds a few thousand clones, and about four fifths of those were seen once. The top ten hold roughly 32% of the sample. The time point label for this specimen denotes: week 3, after first cycle of checkpoint inhibitor. The specimen comprised blood, sampled from a patient treated with checkpoint blockade. The receptors here all came from a human donor with melanoma. Some clones in this sample may be carry-over from other donors' samples.

J is TRBJ2-7 and V is TRBV28, with 7 bases identical to TRBD1. Per germline, CDR1 MDHEN and CDR2 SYDVKM. This CDR3 is 14 amino acids long. The J segment lost 5 bases and the V segment lost 4 bases, leaving 8 bases of the junction unmatched. CDR3 DNA: TGTGCCAGCAGTTCTGTACAGGGGCACGACGAGCAGTACTTC. Protein: CASSSVQGHDEQYF. The entire variable domain, with the rest obtained from reference TRBV28 and TRBJ2-7, is as follows: DVKVTQSSRYLVKRTGEKVFLECVQDMDHENMFWYRQDPGLGLRLIYFSYDVKMKEKGDIPEGYSVSREKKERFSLILESASTNQTSMYLCASSSVQGHDEQYFGPGTRLTVT.

The chain couples TRBV6-5 to TRBJ2-7; weak D call: TRBD1 (5 bases). V lost 5 bases to trimming and J lost 7 bases, with 6 bases between them. This CDR3 is built from 10 residues. CDR1 and CDR2 from the germline V gene are MNHEY and SVGAGI. The CDR3 nucleotides are TGTGCCAGCAGTGACAGAGAGCAGTACTTC. It specifies CASSDREQYF.

V is TRBV2 and J is TRBJ2-4; maybe TRBD2 (5 bases). The CDR3 loop spans 16 amino acids. V gave up 3 bases and J gave up 0 bases, with 12 bases separating them. Germline-derived CDR1 and CDR2 are SNHLY and FYNNEI. CDR3 coding DNA: TGTGCCAGCAGTGATGGGGAGAGGGTAGCCAAAAACATTCAGTACTTC. This sequence encodes CASSDGERVAKNIQYF.

This chain uses TRBV27 with TRBJ2-5, with D perhaps TRBD1 or TRBD2 (5 bases each). V was cut by 6 bases and J by 4 bases, with 18 bases left in between. This CDR3 spans 15 amino acids. Germline CDR1 and CDR2: MNHEY and SMNVEV (reference sequence). The CDR3 coding sequence is TGTGCCAGCAGCTTTACCGGGACCTTCGTAGAGACCCAGTACTTC. As protein: CASSFTGTFVETQYF.

V gene TRBV7-3 combines with J gene TRBJ1-2, with 9 bases matching TRBD1. The CDR3 sequence is 16 residues long. Trimming at V came to 5 bases and at J to 2 bases, leaving 9 bases not matched to a gene. Germline assignment: CDR1 SGHTA and CDR2 FQGTGA. The DNA of the CDR3 is TGTGCCAGCAGCGCACGGACAGGGGAAGAGAACTATGGCTACACCTTC. Translating gives CASSARTGEENYGYTF.

The gene calls are TRBV30 and TRBJ2-3; 9 bases align to TRBD2. Germline loops: CDR1 GTSNPN, CDR2 SVGIG (reference sequence). The CDR3 spans 16 residues. Germline trimming cut 1 base from V and 3 bases from J; bases unmatched to any gene: 8. CDR3 nucleotide sequence: TGTGCCTGGAGTGGTGGGCTAGCGGGAATGACAGATACGCAGTATTTT. Translation: CAWSGGLAGMTDTQYF.

The chain employs TRBV6-1 and TRBJ1-5; 10 nucleotides match TRBD1. Germline CDR1 and CDR2: MNHNS and SASEGT. V lost 6 bases, J lost 5 bases, and 7 bases stayed unmatched. This CDR3 contains 15 residues. CDR3 in DNA: TGTGCCAGCAGCGCGACAGGGGGCCGGGATCAGCCCCAGCATTTT. Translation: CASSATGGRDQPQHF.

V and J are TRBV4-1 and TRBJ1-3, with a weak D call TRBD1 (5 bases). CDR3 size: 15 residues. The germline V gene has CDR1 MGHRA and CDR2 YSYEKL. The V end was cut by 0 bases, the J end by 2 bases, with 8 bases between. The CDR3 loop is CASSQDSGPGNTIYF. CDR3 coding DNA: TGCGCCAGCAGCCAAGATTCGGGACCTGGAAACACCATATATTTT.

This clone was counted a few times. The CDR3 DNA reads as TGTGCCAGCAGCCAAGAGACCAGGGTCTCTGGAAACACCATATATTTT. It codes for CASSQETRVSGNTIYF. The chain joins TRBV11-2 to TRBJ1-3, with D maybe TRBD1 (5 bases). Germline values: CDR1 SGHAT, CDR2 FQNNGV. Between the trimmed V and J ends, which lost 5 bases and 0 bases, there was a span of 14 bases. The CDR3 spans 16 residues.

In DNA, the CDR3 is TGTGCCAGCAGTATCGGGAACACAGATACGCAGTATTTT. Amino acids: CASSIGNTDTQYF. The chain uses TRBV6-4 and TRBJ2-3; D is possibly TRBD2 (5 bases). Trimming removed 5 bases from V and 2 bases from J, with 8 bases in between. Germline lookup yields CDR1 MRHNA and CDR2 SNTAGT. The CDR3 has 13 residues.

The chain couples TRBV11-3 to TRBJ1-4; weak D call: TRBD1 (5 bases). The CDR3 loop spans 14 amino acids. Germline V gene lookup returns CDR1 SGHNT and CDR2 YENEEA. V dropped 5 bases and J dropped 8 bases, with 15 bases sitting between them. The CDR3 nucleotides read TGTGCCAGCAGCCGAGACAGTTGGGACGAAAAACTGTTTTTT. Protein sequence: CASSRDSWDEKLFF.

V usage is TRBV11-3 and J usage is TRBJ2-1, with D possibly TRBD2 on 5 matching bases. Trimming shortened V by 3 bases and J by 7 bases, and 19 bases separated the two germline ends. Germline-derived CDR1 and CDR2 are SGHNT and YENEEA. The CDR3 has 16 amino acids. In nucleotides, the CDR3 is TGTGCCAGCAGCTTCACGCAGTCCACGGGATTGAATGAGCAGTTCTTC. Protein sequence: CASSFTQSTGLNEQFF.

V and J are TRBV5-8 and TRBJ1-2; possible D gene TRBD1, 5 bases. The germline CDR1 and CDR2 sequences are SGHTS and YDEGEE. The CDR3 covers 13 residues. The V and J ends lost 4 bases and 8 bases respectively, with 15 bases between them. The CDR3, as DNA: TGTGCCAGCAGCAAGGGCCAGGGAGACGGCTACACCTTC. Its translation is CASSKGQGDGYTF.

This chain joins TRBV28 and TRBJ1-6, with 7 bases lining up with TRBD1. The CDR3 spans 16 residues. Trimming removed 6 bases from V and 0 bases from J; junction bases left unmatched: 5. Germline CDR1 MDHEN, CDR2 SYDVKM. The CDR3 DNA reads as TGTGCCAGCAGGTCAACAGGGGCCTCCTATAATTCACCCCTCCACTTT. Translating it yields CASRSTGASYNSPLHF.

The chain links TRBV9 to TRBJ2-3; TRBD2 matches 10 bases. V shed 6 bases and J 1 base; nucleotides not matched to a gene: 2. The CDR3 covers 14 residues. Germline V gene data show CDR1 as SGDLS and CDR2 as YYNGEE. DNA for the CDR3: TGTGCCAGCACCACTAGCGGGGGCACAGATACGCAGTATTTT. This encodes CASTTSGGTDTQYF.

Notes on this clone: The junction and the germline gene differ at one end; a read error may be behind it. Other DNA sequences in this specimen translate into the identical CDR3. The chain employs TRBV9 and TRBJ1-5, with TRBD1 matching 7 bases. The CDR3 contains 16 residues. Looked up from germline, CDR1 is SGDLS and CDR2 is YYNGEE. The CDR3 loop reads CASSVGDRVFGQPQHF. The CDR3 DNA is TGTGCCAGCAGCGTAGGCGACAGGGTTTTTGGGCAGCCCCAACATTTT.

The chain carries TRBV7-9 and TRBJ2-3; 9 bases line up with TRBD2. The length of the CDR3 is 19 residues. The germline CDR1 and CDR2 sequences are SEHNR and FQNEAQ (reference sequence). J lost 0 bases, V lost 5 bases, and 15 bases had no gene match. The CDR3 sequence is CASSPSPGTSRTSTDTQYF. CDR3 nucleotides: TGTGCCAGCAGCCCTTCTCCCGGGACTAGCAGGACTAGCACAGATACGCAGTATTTT.

The V call is TRBV6-5, the J call TRBJ2-4; TRBD2 matches at 14 bases. Trimming removed 4 bases from V and 14 bases from J; junction bases left unmatched: 4. The CDR3 has 13 residues. The germline V gene encodes CDR1 MNHEY and CDR2 SVGAGI. The CDR3 loop reads CASSSGLAGEKYF. In nucleotides, the CDR3 is TGTGCCAGCAGTTCGGGACTAGCGGGAGAGAAGTACTTC.